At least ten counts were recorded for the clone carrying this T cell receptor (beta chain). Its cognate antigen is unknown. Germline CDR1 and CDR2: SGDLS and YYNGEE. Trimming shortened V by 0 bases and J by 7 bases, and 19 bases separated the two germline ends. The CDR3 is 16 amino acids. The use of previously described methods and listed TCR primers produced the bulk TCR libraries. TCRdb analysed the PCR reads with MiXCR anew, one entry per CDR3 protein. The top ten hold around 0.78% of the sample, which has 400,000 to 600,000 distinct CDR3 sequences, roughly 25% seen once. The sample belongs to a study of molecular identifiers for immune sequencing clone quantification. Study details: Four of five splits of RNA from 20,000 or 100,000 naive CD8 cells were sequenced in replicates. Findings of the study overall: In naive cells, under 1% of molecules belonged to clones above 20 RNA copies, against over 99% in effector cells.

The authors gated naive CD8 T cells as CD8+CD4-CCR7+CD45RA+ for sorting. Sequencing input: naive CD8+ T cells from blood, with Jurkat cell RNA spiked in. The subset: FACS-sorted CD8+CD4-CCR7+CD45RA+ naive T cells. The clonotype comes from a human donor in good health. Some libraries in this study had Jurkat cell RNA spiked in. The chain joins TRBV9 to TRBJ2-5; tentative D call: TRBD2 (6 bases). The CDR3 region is CASSVERSGGRGTQYF. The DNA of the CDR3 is TGTGCCAGCAGCGTAGAGCGTTCCGGGGGTCGCGGGACCCAGTACTTC. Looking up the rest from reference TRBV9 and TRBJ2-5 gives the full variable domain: DSGVTQTPKHLITATGQRVTLRCSPRSGDLSVYWYQQSLDQGLQFLIQYYNGEERAKGNILERFSAQQFPDLHSELNLSSLELGDSALYFCASSVERSGGRGTQYFGPGTRLLVL.